This entry lists 27 T cell receptor beta chains sequenced from one sample in a study of blood T cells in healthy people across ages. Sample-barcoded 5' priming and a J-beta primer mix drove a second PCR of about 7 to 11 cycles. From the 5' RACE reads, TCRdb called clonotypes with MiXCR, one entry per CDR3 protein. The sample has 850,000 to 1,100,000 distinct CDR3 sequences; 30% to 40% are singletons. The specimen was blood. Receptors originate from a man in his late teens or twenties in good health.

This clonotype was recorded a few times. The chain employs TRBV6-6 and TRBJ2-4, with TRBD1 as a possible D gene (6 bases). Looked up from germline, CDR1 is MNHNY and CDR2 is SVGAGI (reference sequence). This CDR3 is 11 amino acids long. V lost 6 bases, J lost 8 bases, and 8 bases lay in between. The DNA of the CDR3 is TGTGCCAGCAGAGGACAGTACATTCAGTACTTC. It specifies CASRGQYIQYF.

This clonotype came up a few times. The rearrangement uses TRBV27 and TRBJ1-1, with D uncertain. Deletions cut 6 bases from V and 1 base from J, with 12 bases between. Germline V gene sequence: CDR1 MNHEY, CDR2 SMNVEV (reference sequence). The CDR3 totals 14 residues. CDR3 protein: CASSLMVGNTEAFF. The CDR3 DNA follows: TGTGCCAGCAGCCTTATGGTTGGGAACACTGAAGCTTTCTTT.

Many counts were recorded for this clonotype. The chain combines TRBV6-2 or TRBV6-3 with TRBJ2-7, with D uncertain. Trimming shortened V by 7 bases and J by 2 bases, and 6 bases separated the two germline ends. Germline V gene lookup returns CDR1 MNHEY and CDR2 SVGEGT. The CDR3 consists of 11 residues. The CDR3 here is CASKDPYEQYF. CDR3 coding DNA: TGTGCCAGCAAGGATCCCTACGAGCAGTACTTC.

The chain recombines TRBV7-2 with TRBJ2-3, with D possibly being TRBD1 or TRBD2 (7 bases each). With 6 bases removed from V and 1 base from J, the gap between germline ends came to 17 bases. Germline assignment: CDR1 SGHTA and CDR2 FQGNSA. The CDR3 loop spans 16 amino acids. CDR3 coding DNA: TGTGCCAGCAGTATGCAGGGGGGGCATGGCACAGATACGCAGTATTTT. Protein sequence: CASSMQGGHGTDTQYF.

This clonotype turned up a few times. CDR3 amino acids: CASSRVVDYGYTF. In DNA form, the CDR3 reads TGTGCCAGCAGTCGGGTAGTAGACTATGGCTACACCTTC. The chain carries TRBV27 and TRBJ1-2; no firm D call. The CDR3 spans 13 residues. Trimming cost V 5 bases and J 3 bases, with 10 bases left between them. From germline, CDR1 is MNHEY and CDR2 SMNVEV (reference sequence).

As regards this clonotype: At one end the junction does not follow the germline gene, possibly because of a read error. This rearrangement joins TRBV4-3 to TRBJ1-2; D remains unclear. This CDR3 is built from 15 residues. Germline values: CDR1 LGHNA, CDR2 YSLEER. The DNA for the CDR3 is TGCGCCAGCAGCGAAGATAGGGCAGGATCGGGTGGCTACACCTTC. Protein product: CASSEDRAGSGGYTF.

V gene TRBV2 combines with J gene TRBJ2-3; D remains unclear. Germline V gene sequence: CDR1 SNHLY, CDR2 FYNNEI. The ends were cut back, 6 bases at V and 2 bases at J, with 12 bases in the middle. The CDR3 loop spans 14 amino acids. The CDR3 region is CASREASTTDTQYF. The DNA for the CDR3 is TGTGCCAGCAGAGAGGCGTCGACCACAGATACGCAGTATTTT. Together with reference TRBV2 and TRBJ2-3, the CDR3 gives the full variable domain: EPEVTQTPSHQVTQMGQEVILRCVPISNHLYFYWYRQILGQKVEFLVSFYNNEISEKSEIFDDQFSVERPDGSNFTLKIRSTKLEDSAMYFCASREASTTDTQYFGPGTRLTVL.

This clonotype was picked up a small number of times. The rearrangement joins TRBV12-3 or TRBV12-4 to TRBJ2-4; a weak D match, TRBD2 (5 bases). This CDR3 is built from 12 residues. Trimming shortened V by 6 bases and J by 11 bases, and 14 bases separated the two germline ends. The CDR3 nucleotides are TGTGCCAGCAGCCCCGGTGGGAGCGTTCAGTACTTC. Amino acids: CASSPGGSVQYF.

V is TRBV5-1 and J is TRBJ1-2, with TRBD1 matching over 8 bases. The V gene's germline CDR1 is SGHRS and CDR2 YFSETQ. V was clipped by 4 bases and J by 4 bases; unmatched bases: 9. This CDR3 is 15 amino acids long. The CDR3 here is CASSPHRTGIYGYTF. CDR3 DNA sequence: TGCGCCAGCAGCCCCCACAGGACAGGGATCTATGGCTACACCTTC.

The chain carries TRBV5-4 and TRBJ1-1; D ambiguous. V shed 0 bases and J shed 1 base, with 13 bases lying between them. CDR3 length: 16 residues. Germline V gene lookup returns CDR1 SGHNT and CDR2 YYREEE (reference sequence). The CDR3 spells CASSLDPRQWNTEAFF. As DNA, the CDR3 is TGTGCCAGCAGCTTGGATCCCCGACAATGGAACACTGAAGCTTTCTTT.

In this sample, this clonotype turned up a few times. The chain carries TRBV28 and TRBJ1-4; the D gene is possibly TRBD1 (5 bases). Between the trimmed V and J ends, which lost 5 bases and 7 bases, there was a span of 17 bases. CDR3 length equals 15 residues. In germline, CDR1 is MDHEN, CDR2 SYDVKM. The CDR3 reads CASSPMEGRVEKLFF. The CDR3 nucleotides are TGTGCCAGCAGTCCAATGGAGGGGAGGGTTGAAAAACTGTTTTTT.

On this clonotype itself: A junction end diverges from the germline sequence, so it may reflect a read error. The rearrangement links TRBV5-1 to TRBJ2-4; no clear D gene. The CDR3 consists of 15 residues. CDR1 is SGHRS, CDR2 YFSETQ, per germline. For the CDR3, the DNA is TGCGTCAGCAGCTTTGGTCCTCTGGCCAAAAACATTCAGTACTTC. This sequence encodes CVSSFGPLAKNIQYF.

In DNA form, the CDR3 reads TGTGCCAGCAGCTTGGTGGGTGTTGACGGCTATGGCTACACCTTC. The encoded protein is CASSLVGVDGYGYTF. The chain couples TRBV5-6 to TRBJ1-2; D is uncertain. CDR3 size: 15 residues. V shed 0 bases and J shed 4 bases, with 13 bases lying between them. Germline values: CDR1 SGHDT, CDR2 YYEEEE.

A word on this clonotype: Just one base apart from a much larger clone, this may be a read error. This sequence joins TRBV6-5 and TRBJ2-5; 7 bases are shared with TRBD2. This CDR3 region has 15 residues. With V trimmed by 5 bases and J by 4 bases, 10 bases remained unmatched. Germline V lookup: CDR1 MNHEY, CDR2 SVGAGI. The CDR3: CASSKGRAGSETQYF. CDR3 coding DNA: TGTGCCAGCAGTAAGGGACGAGCGGGGTCAGAGACCCAGTACTTC.

This clonotype was detected a few times. CDR3: CASSLGDSGTKNIQYF. Written as DNA, the CDR3 is TGCGCCAGCAGCTTGGGGGACTCGGGAACCAAAAACATTCAGTACTTC. This chain joins TRBV5-1 and TRBJ2-4; TRBD2 might be the D (6 bases). The CDR3 is made up of 16 amino acids. From germline, CDR1 is SGHRS and CDR2 YFSETQ. Trimming took 0 bases from V and 2 from J, leaving 12 bases between them.

J is TRBJ1-6 and V is TRBV27, with a possible D match to TRBD1 (6 bases). There are 15 residues in the CDR3. V was trimmed by 4 bases and J by 11 bases, leaving 18 bases between them. Germline lookup yields CDR1 MNHEY and CDR2 SMNVEV (reference sequence). As DNA, the CDR3 is TGTGCCAGCAGTTCCTTACAGGGTTCGGTAACACCCCTCCACTTT. Protein sequence: CASSSLQGSVTPLHF.

This clonotype was observed many times. A read error may produce the germline difference seen at one junction end. The chain joins TRBV4-2 to TRBJ1-4; 9 nucleotides align to TRBD1. The CDR3 has 16 amino acids. Germline values: CDR1 LGHNA, CDR2 YNFKEQ. CDR3 in DNA: TGCGCCAGCAGCCAAGACCCGGGACAGGGAGACGAAAAACTGTTTTTT. This gives the protein CASSQDPGQGDEKLFF.

Details on this clonotype: The junction differs from germline at one of its ends, possibly a read error. This chain uses TRBV6-5 with TRBJ2-4; no clear D. The J call is doubtful: the DNA matches TRBJ2-7 better. Germline CDR1 reads MNHEY; CDR2 reads SVGAGI. The CDR3 length is 17 residues. In nucleotides, the CDR3 is TGTGCCAGCAGTCACTCGACATTTGGGCCGAGAGCCTACGAGCAGTACTTC. Translating it yields CASSHSTFGPRAYEQYF.

This clonotype was picked up a small number of times. V and J are TRBV14 and TRBJ2-1; D not certain. The assigned J gene may be wrong: the sequence end matches TRBJ2-7 better. The CDR3 sequence is 13 residues long. Germline V gives CDR1 SGHDN, CDR2 FVKESK. In DNA form, the CDR3 reads TGTGCCAGCAGCCAAGTAGGTCGGAATGAGCAGTACTTC. It yields the protein CASSQVGRNEQYF.

This clonotype was seen a few times. This rearrangement joins TRBV29-1 to TRBJ2-5; no firm D call. Germline CDR1 and CDR2: SQVTM and ANQGSEA. The CDR3 extends over 12 amino acids. V was clipped by 3 bases and J by 3 bases, with 8 bases between them. CDR3 protein: CSVEVEKETQYF. CDR3 coding DNA: TGCAGCGTTGAGGTAGAGAAAGAGACCCAGTACTTC.

The V gene is TRBV13, the J gene TRBJ2-7; weak D call: TRBD1 (6 bases). V shed 5 bases and J shed 2 bases, with 13 bases lying between them. Looked up from germline, CDR1 is PRHDT and CDR2 is FYEKMQ (reference sequence). This CDR3 has 14 amino acids. This CDR3 reads CASSDGTLAYEQYF. DNA of the CDR3: TGTGCCAGCAGCGACGGGACATTAGCCTACGAGCAGTACTTC.

A note on this clonotype: At one boundary the junction diverges from the germline segment, which might be a read error. The chain uses TRBV7-8 and TRBJ2-5, with 9 bases lining up with TRBD1. The J call may not be correct, given that the DNA end is closer to TRBJ2-7. Germline assignment: CDR1 SGHVS and CDR2 FQNEAQ. There are 16 residues in the CDR3. CDR3 sequence reads: CVSSRTTGQGYYEQYF. The CDR3 nucleotides read TGTGTCAGCAGCCGCACTACGGGACAGGGTTATTACGAGCAGTACTTC.

This rearrangement joins TRBV19 to TRBJ1-2; 7 positions agree with TRBD1. The CDR3 spans 12 residues. V shed 10 bases, J shed 4 bases, and the junction held 6 bases outside the gene matches. The germline V gene has CDR1 LNHDA and CDR2 SQIVND (reference sequence). The CDR3 spells CATRAGGYGYTF. In DNA, the CDR3 is TGTGCCACAAGAGCAGGGGGCTATGGCTACACCTTC.

This sequence joins TRBV29-1 and TRBJ1-1; no clear D gene. V dropped 6 bases and J dropped 3 bases, with 11 bases sitting between them. The CDR3 is made up of 12 amino acids. CDR1 is SQVTM and CDR2 is ANQGSEA in the germline V gene. DNA of the CDR3: TGCAGCGTATGGCGACGGGACACTGAAGCTTTCTTT. This gives the protein CSVWRRDTEAFF.

The chain combines TRBV3-1 with TRBJ1-2; D is possibly TRBD1 (6 bases). Germline loops: CDR1 LGHDT, CDR2 YNNKEL (reference sequence). Trimming removed 4 bases from V and 8 bases from J, with 14 bases in between. There are 13 residues in the CDR3. Here the CDR3 reads CASSLGQSEGYTF. DNA of the CDR3: TGTGCCAGCAGCCTCGGACAGTCGGAGGGCTACACCTTC.

This clonotype appeared a few times. This chain uses TRBV14 with TRBJ2-3, with TRBD2 matching 12 bases. CDR1 and CDR2 from the germline V gene are SGHDN and FVKESK. J gave up 10 bases and V 4 bases, and 6 bases lay outside the gene matches. The length of the CDR3 is 14 residues. Here the CDR3 reads CASSPSLAGGPQYF. CDR3 DNA: TGTGCCAGCAGCCCATCACTAGCGGGGGGACCGCAGTATTTT.

The chain is built from TRBV12-3 or TRBV12-4 and TRBJ1-2; D not resolved. V was pared by 3 bases and J by 2 bases, with 10 bases between. CDR3 length: 14 residues. CDR3 in DNA: TGTGCCAGCAGTTTCCCTCACACAAACTATGGCTACACCTTC. It encodes CASSFPHTNYGYTF.